This paragraph covers one T cell receptor beta chain sequence. The data were produced by immunoSEQ multiplex PCR, yet TCRdb's version contains in-frame clones alone and is incomplete. The sample consists of about 50,000 clones, over 65% of them appearing once. The data belong to a study of blood T cell repertoires in COVID-19. V shed 4 bases and J 3 bases; nucleotides not matched to a gene: 11. The CDR3 contains 18 residues. The germline CDR1 and CDR2 sequences are MGHRA and YSYEKL. V usage is TRBV4-1 and J usage is TRBJ2-2; 10 nucleotides line up with TRBD1. Sequenced: peripheral blood. The clonotype originates from a woman aged 55-70 years with acute or convalescent COVID-19. Here the CDR3 DNA reads TGCGCCAGCAGCCGAGCCGGGACAGGGGTACTCGACACCGGGGAGCTGTTTTTT. This translates into CASSRAGTGVLDTGELFF.